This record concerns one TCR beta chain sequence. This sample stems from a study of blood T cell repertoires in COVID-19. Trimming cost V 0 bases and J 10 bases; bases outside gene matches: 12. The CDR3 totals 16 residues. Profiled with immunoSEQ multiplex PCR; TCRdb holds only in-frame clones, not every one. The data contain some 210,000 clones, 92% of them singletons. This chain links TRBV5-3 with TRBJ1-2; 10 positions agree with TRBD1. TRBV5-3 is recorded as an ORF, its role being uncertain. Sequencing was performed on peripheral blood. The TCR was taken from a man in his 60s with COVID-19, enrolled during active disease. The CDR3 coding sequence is TGTGCCAGAAGCTTGGAGGGACAACGACAGGGGGCTGACTACACCTTC. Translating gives CARSLEGQRQGADYTF.